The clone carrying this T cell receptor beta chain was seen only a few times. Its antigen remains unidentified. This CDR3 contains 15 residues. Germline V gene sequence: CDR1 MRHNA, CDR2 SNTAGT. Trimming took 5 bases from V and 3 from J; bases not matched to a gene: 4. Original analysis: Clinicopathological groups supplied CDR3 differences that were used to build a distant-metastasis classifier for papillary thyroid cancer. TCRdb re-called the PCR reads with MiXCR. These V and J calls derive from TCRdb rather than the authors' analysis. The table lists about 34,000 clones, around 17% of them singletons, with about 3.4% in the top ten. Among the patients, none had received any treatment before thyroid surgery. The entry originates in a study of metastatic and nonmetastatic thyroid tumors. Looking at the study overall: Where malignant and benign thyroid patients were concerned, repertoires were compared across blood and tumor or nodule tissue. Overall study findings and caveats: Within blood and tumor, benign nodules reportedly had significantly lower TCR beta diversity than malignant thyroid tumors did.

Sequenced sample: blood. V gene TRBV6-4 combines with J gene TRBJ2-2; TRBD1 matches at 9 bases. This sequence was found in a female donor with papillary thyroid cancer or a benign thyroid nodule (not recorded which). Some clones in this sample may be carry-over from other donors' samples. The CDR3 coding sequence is TGTGCCAGCAGTCTACAGGGGGCCGACACCGGGGAGCTGTTTTTT. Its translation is CASSLQGADTGELFF.